The rows below give T cell receptor beta chains drawn from one sample of a study of cytomegalovirus exposure and HLA in healthy donors. Libraries were prepared by immunoSEQ multiplex PCR; TCRdb keeps only in-frame clonotypes and omits some of them. The table records about 140,000 clones, around 80% of them present only once. The sequenced material came from PBMCs. The receptors derive from a man aged 50 to 60 in good health and CMV-seronegative. Each CDR3 is given with its conserved first and last residue. Fields, in order: D gene, clone size, J gene, V gene, CDR3 protein, CDR3 DNA. D genes are given only for firm matches. Size values are once, few and many counts, or a class for expanded clones, and some rows have none.

. once TRBJ2-5 TRBV19 CASSIVGREETQYF TGTGCCAGTAGTATAGTTGGCAGGGAAGAGACCCAGTACTTC
. . TRBJ1-1 TRBV7-2 CASSLGSDIAEAFF TGTGCCAGCAGCTTAGGGTCCGACATCGCTGAAGCTTTCTTT
TRBD2 . TRBJ2-5 TRBV15 CATSRLSGRTETQYF TGTGCCACCAGCAGACTCAGCGGGAGGACGGAGACCCAGTACTTC
TRBD1 . TRBJ2-1 TRBV6-6 CASRPQGAYNEQFF TGTGCCAGCAGGCCACAGGGGGCATACAATGAGCAGTTCTTC
TRBD2 . TRBJ2-7 TRBV5-1 CASSLRFAGGNEQYF TGCGCCAGCAGCTTGCGATTCGCGGGAGGGAACGAGCAGTACTTC
. . TRBJ2-3 TRBV4-1 CASSPGISTDTQYF TGCGCCAGCAGCCCCGGTATTAGCACAGATACGCAGTATTTT
TRBD1 . TRBJ2-7 TRBV5-1 CASSGGQGVDEQYF TGCGCCAGCAGCGGGGGACAGGGGGTCGACGAGCAGTACTTC
TRBD2 . TRBJ2-5 TRBV18 CASSPLAGGRYQETQYF TGTGCCAGCTCACCCCTAGCGGGGGGACGGTACCAAGAGACCCAGTACTTC
. few TRBJ1-5 TRBV2 CASSEESVSNQPQHF TGTGCCAGCAGTGAAGAGTCGGTTAGCAATCAGCCCCAGCATTTT
. . TRBJ2-5 TRBV28 CASSLVGQTQYF TGTGCCAGCAGCTTAGTGGGGCAGACCCAGTACTTC
. . TRBJ2-3 TRBV7-3 CASSPSSTDTQYF TGTGCCAGCAGCCCTTCTAGCACAGATACGCAGTATTTT
. . TRBJ1-5 TRBV6-6 CASDVRGSNQPQHF TGTGCCAGCGACGTACGGGGTAGCAATCAGCCCCAGCATTTT
. . TRBJ2-2 TRBV5-1 CASSKGEVITGELFF TGCGCCAGCAGCAAAGGGGAGGTAATCACCGGGGAGCTGTTTTTT
TRBD1 . TRBJ1-5 TRBV7-8 CASSLGQGGNSNQPQHF TGTGCCAGCAGCTTAGGTCAGGGGGGAAATAGCAATCAGCCCCAGCATTTT
. . TRBJ1-4 TRBV30 CAWSDYAGAFNEKLFF TGTGCCTGGAGTGATTACGCGGGAGCATTTAATGAAAAACTGTTTTTT
TRBD1 . TRBJ2-3 TRBV18 CASSRTPGQGSTDTQYF TGTGCCAGCTCACGCACGCCGGGACAGGGCTCCACAGATACGCAGTATTTT
TRBD2 . TRBJ2-1 TRBV7-9 CASSLTSGGHFNEQFF TGTGCCAGCAGCTTAACCTCGGGGGGGCACTTCAATGAGCAGTTCTTC
TRBD2 . TRBJ2-5 TRBV11-2 CASSLVSGGTAETQYF TGTGCCAGCAGCTTAGTAAGCGGGGGGACGGCAGAGACCCAGTACTTC
. . TRBJ1-2 TRBV14 CASSAGATYYGYTF TGTGCCAGCAGCGCAGGGGCGACTTACTATGGCTACACCTTC
TRBD1 few TRBJ1-3 TRBV5-1 CASSLSGQAGRDTIYF TGCGCCAGCAGTTTGAGTGGACAGGCAGGTCGGGACACCATATATTTT
TRBD1 . TRBJ2-7 TRBV5-1 CASSLEGQSSYEQYF TGCGCCAGCAGCTTGGAGGGACAGAGCTCCTACGAGCAGTACTTC
TRBD1 . TRBJ1-5 TRBV28 CASSYRGRGNQPQHF TGTGCCAGCAGCTACAGGGGTCGCGGCAATCAGCCCCAGCATTTT
. . TRBJ2-6 TRBV5-4 CASSLLAGVGANVLTF TGTGCCAGCAGCCTACTCGCAGGGGTCGGGGCCAACGTCCTGACTTTC
. . TRBJ2-7 TRBV4-1 CASSQGRTGRTYEQYF TGCGCCAGCAGCCAAGGAAGAACAGGACGTACCTACGAGCAGTACTTC
. . TRBJ2-3 TRBV6-5 CASSSGTYSTDTQYF TGTGCCAGCAGTTCCGGGACATACAGCACAGATACGCAGTATTTT
. once TRBJ2-3 TRBV27 CASSLSGVRTDTQYF TGTGCCAGCAGTTTATCAGGGGTAAGGACAGATACGCAGTATTTT
. . TRBJ2-7 TRBV2 CASSALYEQYF TGTGCCAGCAGTGCCCTCTACGAGCAGTACTTC
. . TRBJ2-1 TRBV5-4 CASSYVRGTHHNEQFF TGTGCCAGCAGCTACGTTCGCGGGACCCACCACAATGAGCAGTTCTTC
. . TRBJ2-1 TRBV5-1 CASSPRVPYNEQFF TGCGCCAGCAGCCCCCGGGTTCCCTACAATGAGCAGTTCTTC
. . TRBJ1-5 TRBV28 CASQGMGNQPQHF TGTGCCAGCCAGGGGATGGGCAATCAGCCCCAGCATTTT
TRBD1 few TRBJ2-7 TRBV5-1 CASSPREDRDEQYF TGCGCCAGCAGCCCCCGTGAGGACAGGGACGAGCAGTACTTC
. . TRBJ1-4 TRBV5-1 CASSSGGATNEKLFF TGCGCCAGCAGCTCCGGGGGGGCAACTAATGAAAAACTGTTTTTT
TRBD2 . TRBJ2-2 TRBV19 CASSIVGLSPGELFF TGTGCCAGTAGTATAGTGGGACTAAGTCCCGGGGAGCTGTTTTTT
. . TRBJ1-2 TRBV7-9 CASGWDVDYPGYTF TGTGCCAGCGGGTGGGACGTGGACTATCCTGGCTACACCTTC
TRBD2 few TRBJ2-3 TRBV7-2 CASSKYSGTRPDTQYF TGTGCCAGCAGCAAATACTCCGGGACTAGACCAGATACGCAGTATTTT
. . TRBJ2-1 TRBV6-5 CASTRRAFLNEQFF TGTGCCAGCACTAGACGAGCTTTCTTGAATGAGCAGTTCTTC
TRBD1 . TRBJ1-4 TRBV29-1 CSVVVGTGNEKLFF TGCAGCGTTGTAGTCGGGACAGGGAACGAAAAACTGTTTTTT
. . TRBJ1-5 TRBV18 CASSPDRSRQPQHF TGTGCCAGCTCACCAGACAGGAGCCGGCAGCCCCAGCATTTT
. . TRBJ2-3 TRBV5-1 CASSLPSTDTQYF TGCGCCAGCAGCCTCCCTTCCACAGATACGCAGTATTTT
TRBD1 . TRBJ1-4 TRBV18 CASSPGGGNNEKLFF TGTGCCAGCTCACCAGGAGGGGGCAATAATGAAAAACTGTTTTTT
. . TRBJ1-2 TRBV2 CASSGGSGNYGYTF TGTGCCAGCAGTGGCGGCAGCGGGAACTATGGCTACACCTTC
TRBD2 . TRBJ2-7 TRBV19 CASSSSAGGDEQYF TGTGCCAGTAGTTCCTCAGCGGGAGGGGACGAGCAGTACTTC
. . TRBJ2-1 TRBV6-5 CASSHGITNYNEQFF TGTGCCAGCAGTCACGGGATCACAAACTACAATGAGCAGTTCTTC
. . TRBJ1-6 TRBV7-9 CASSLWGGSDSPLHF TGTGCCAGCAGCTTATGGGGGGGTTCGGATTCACCCCTCCACTTT
. . TRBJ2-1 TRBV5-6 CASSPGRRIEQFF TGTGCCAGCAGCCCAGGGCGGCGGATTGAGCAGTTCTTC
. . TRBJ2-5 TRBV5-1 CASSGGTQETQYF TGCGCCAGCAGTGGGGGCACCCAAGAGACCCAGTACTTC
TRBD1 . TRBJ1-6 TRBV2 CASSRDRLEKSNSPLHF TGTGCCAGCAGCCGGGACAGACTAGAAAAGAGTAATTCACCCCTCCACTTT
. . TRBJ2-2 TRBV9 CASRPETENTGELFF TGTGCCAGCAGACCAGAAACCGAGAACACCGGGGAGCTGTTTTTT
TRBD1 . TRBJ2-7 TRBV25-1 CASSEYRGTGSAFEQYF TGTGCCAGCAGTGAATATAGGGGGACAGGGAGTGCCTTCGAGCAGTACTTC
. . TRBJ1-1 TRBV6-4 CASSGAPNTEAFF TGTGCCAGCTCAGGGGCACCGAACACTGAAGCTTTCTTT
TRBD2 . TRBJ2-1 TRBV28 CASSLAGGEQFF TGTGCCAGCAGTTTAGCGGGAGGTGAGCAGTTCTTC
. . TRBJ1-5 TRBV27 CASNSWGGSNQPQHF TGTGCCAGCAACTCTTGGGGAGGGAGCAATCAGCCCCAGCATTTT
TRBD2 . TRBJ2-7 TRBV28 CASTPRGDSYEQYF TGTGCCAGCACCCCCCGGGGGGACTCCTACGAGCAGTACTTC
TRBD2 . TRBJ2-1 TRBV5-1 CASSPRTSGSLFEQFF TGCGCCAGCAGCCCAAGGACTAGCGGGAGTTTATTTGAGCAGTTCTTC
. . TRBJ2-2 TRBV19 CASSIGIPRGTGELFF TGTGCCAGTAGTATAGGGATTCCCAGGGGTACCGGGGAGCTGTTTTTT